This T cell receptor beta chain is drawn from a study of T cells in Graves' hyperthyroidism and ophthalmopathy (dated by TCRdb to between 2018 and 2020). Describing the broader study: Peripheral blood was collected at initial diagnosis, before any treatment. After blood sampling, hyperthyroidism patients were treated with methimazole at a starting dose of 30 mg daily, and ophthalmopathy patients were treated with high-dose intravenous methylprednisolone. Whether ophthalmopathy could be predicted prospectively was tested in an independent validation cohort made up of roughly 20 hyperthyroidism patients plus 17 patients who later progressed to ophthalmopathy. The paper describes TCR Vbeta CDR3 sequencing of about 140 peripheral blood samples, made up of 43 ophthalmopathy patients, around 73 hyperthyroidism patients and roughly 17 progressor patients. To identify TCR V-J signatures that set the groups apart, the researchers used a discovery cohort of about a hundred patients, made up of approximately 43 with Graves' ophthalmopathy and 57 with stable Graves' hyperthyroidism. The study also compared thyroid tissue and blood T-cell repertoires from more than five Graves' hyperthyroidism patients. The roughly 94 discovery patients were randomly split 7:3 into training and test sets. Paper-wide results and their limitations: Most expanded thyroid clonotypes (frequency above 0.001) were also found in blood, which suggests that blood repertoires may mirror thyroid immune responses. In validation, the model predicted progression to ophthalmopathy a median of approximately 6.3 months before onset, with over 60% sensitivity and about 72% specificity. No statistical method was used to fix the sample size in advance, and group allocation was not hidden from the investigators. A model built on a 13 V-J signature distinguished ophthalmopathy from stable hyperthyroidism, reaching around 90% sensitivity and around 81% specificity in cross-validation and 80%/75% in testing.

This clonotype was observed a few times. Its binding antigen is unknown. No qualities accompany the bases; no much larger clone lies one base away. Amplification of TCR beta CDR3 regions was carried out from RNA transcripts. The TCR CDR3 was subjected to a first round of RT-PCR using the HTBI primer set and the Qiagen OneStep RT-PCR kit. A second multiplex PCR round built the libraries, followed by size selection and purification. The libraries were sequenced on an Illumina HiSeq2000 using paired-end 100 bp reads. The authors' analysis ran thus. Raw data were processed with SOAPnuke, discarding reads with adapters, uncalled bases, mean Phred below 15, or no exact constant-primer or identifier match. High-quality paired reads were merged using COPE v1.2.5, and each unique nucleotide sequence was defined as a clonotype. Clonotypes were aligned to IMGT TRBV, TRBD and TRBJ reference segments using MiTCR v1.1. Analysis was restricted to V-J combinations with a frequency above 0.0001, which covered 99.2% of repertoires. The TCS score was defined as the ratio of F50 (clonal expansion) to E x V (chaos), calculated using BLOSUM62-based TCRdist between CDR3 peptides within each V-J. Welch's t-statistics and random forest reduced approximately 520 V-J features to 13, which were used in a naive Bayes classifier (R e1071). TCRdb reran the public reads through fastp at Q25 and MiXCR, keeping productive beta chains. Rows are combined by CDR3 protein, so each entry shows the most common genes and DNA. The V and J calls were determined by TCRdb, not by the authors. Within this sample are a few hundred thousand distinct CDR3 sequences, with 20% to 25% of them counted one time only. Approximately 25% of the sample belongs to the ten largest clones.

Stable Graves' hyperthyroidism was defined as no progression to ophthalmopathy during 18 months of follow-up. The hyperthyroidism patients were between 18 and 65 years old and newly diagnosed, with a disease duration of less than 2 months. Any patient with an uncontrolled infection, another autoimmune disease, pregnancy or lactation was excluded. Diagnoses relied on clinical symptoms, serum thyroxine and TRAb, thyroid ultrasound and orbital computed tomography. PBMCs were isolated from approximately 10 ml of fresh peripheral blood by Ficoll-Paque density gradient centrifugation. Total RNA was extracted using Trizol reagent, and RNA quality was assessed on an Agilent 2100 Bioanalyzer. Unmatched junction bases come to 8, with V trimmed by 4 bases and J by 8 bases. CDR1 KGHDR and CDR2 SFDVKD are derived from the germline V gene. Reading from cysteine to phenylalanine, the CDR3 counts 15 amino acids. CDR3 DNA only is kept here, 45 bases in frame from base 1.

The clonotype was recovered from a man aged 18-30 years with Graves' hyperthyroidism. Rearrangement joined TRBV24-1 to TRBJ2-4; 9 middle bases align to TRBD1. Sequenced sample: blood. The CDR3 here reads CATSDTTGQGDIQYF. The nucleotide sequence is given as TGTGCCACCAGTGACACCACGGGACAGGGTGACATTCAGTACTTC.